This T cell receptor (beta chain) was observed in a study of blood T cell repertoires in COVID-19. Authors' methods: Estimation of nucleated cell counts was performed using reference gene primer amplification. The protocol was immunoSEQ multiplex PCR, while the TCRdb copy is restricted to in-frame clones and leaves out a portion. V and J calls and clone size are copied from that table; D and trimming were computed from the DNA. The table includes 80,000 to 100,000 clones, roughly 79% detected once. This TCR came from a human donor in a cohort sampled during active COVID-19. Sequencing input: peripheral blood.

For the CDR3, the DNA is TGTGCCAGCAGCCAAGATCCGGCTAGCGAATCAAACACCGGGGAGCTGTTTTTT. It yields the protein CASSQDPASESNTGELFF. The genes are TRBV14 and TRBJ2-2; D is possibly TRBD2 (6 bases). The germline V and J ends were trimmed by 0 bases and 2 bases, with 16 bases remaining between them. CDR3 length equals 18 residues. Germline V gives CDR1 SGHDN, CDR2 FVKESK.